Listed here are 30 T cell receptor beta chains from one sample, sequenced in a study of human thymus T cells (dated by TCRdb to 2018 to 2021). The receptor library was made with the immunoSEQ multiplex PCR assay. What TCRdb holds here is the immuneACCESS table cut down to in-frame rearrangements. Part of the clones is not present; checked against another copy, under half of the missing clones reflect an unresolved V gene, and the others are unexplained. The sample data list approximately 46,000 clones, and 95% of these were observed just once. The ten biggest clones cover 0.15% to 0.2% of the sample. What was sequenced was blood. These receptors were obtained from a girl in the first two years of life with a congenital heart defect but otherwise immunologically healthy.

J is TRBJ2-7 and V is TRBV5-1; 10 nucleotides match TRBD2. This CDR3 comprises 19 residues. The germline CDR1 and CDR2 sequences are SGHRS and YFSETQ. V lost 0 bases to trimming and J lost 5 bases; unmatched junction nucleotides: 17. The CDR3 bases are TGCGCCAGCAGCTTGGGCAGGGATTTCCCTCTAGCGGGAGTCGACGAGCAGTACTTC. Its translation: CASSLGRDFPLAGVDEQYF.

The genes are TRBV6-1 and TRBJ2-7, with D maybe TRBD1 (6 bases). Trimming left V 6 bases short and J 4 bases short, with 19 bases between. The CDR3 loop spans 15 amino acids. Germline CDR1 is MNHNS and CDR2 is SASEGT. The CDR3 sequence: CASRGFAAGVYEQYF. The CDR3 bases are TGTGCCAGCAGAGGTTTTGCGGCAGGGGTTTACGAGCAGTACTTC.

V is TRBV4-3 and J is TRBJ2-1; 11 bases are a match to TRBD2. The CDR3 covers 17 residues. Per germline, CDR1 LGHNA and CDR2 YSLEER. Germline trimming cut 2 bases from V and 1 base from J; bases unmatched to any gene: 4. The CDR3 is CASSQLTSGVSYNEQFF. As DNA, the CDR3 is TGCGCCAGCAGCCAATTGACTAGCGGGGTGTCCTACAATGAGCAGTTCTTC.

This clone was counted a single time. The chain employs TRBV6-1 and TRBJ2-5, with unresolved D. V dropped 4 bases and J dropped 5 bases, with 2 bases sitting between them. Germline V gene sequence: CDR1 MNHNS, CDR2 SASEGT. CDR3 length equals 10 residues. Here the CDR3 reads CASSAETQYF. CDR3 sequence (DNA): TGTGCCAGCAGTGCCGAGACCCAGTACTTC.

This clone appeared once. The chain has TRBV6-6 and TRBJ2-2, with a weak D call TRBD1 (6 bases). The CDR3 length is 15 residues. V lost 6 bases and J 6 bases, leaving 17 bases between the germline ends. CDR1 is MNHNY, CDR2 SVGAGI, per germline (reference sequence). As DNA, the CDR3 is TGTGCCAGCAGCTACGACAGGAAAGGACCCGGGGAGCTGTTTTTT. Protein sequence: CASSYDRKGPGELFF.

The chain uses TRBV15 and TRBJ2-1; unclear D gene. CDR1 is LNHNV and CDR2 is YYDKDF in the germline V gene (reference sequence). V dropped 4 bases and J dropped 3 bases, with 7 bases sitting between them. The CDR3 spans 13 residues. For the CDR3, the DNA is TGTGCCACCAGCACGGCTAGCTACAATGAGCAGTTCTTC. This sequence encodes CATSTASYNEQFF.

The chain employs TRBV7-6 and TRBJ1-2; possibly TRBD1 for D (5 bases). This CDR3 is 14 amino acids long. The germline V and J ends were trimmed by 5 bases and 0 bases, with 10 bases remaining between them. CDR1 is SGHVS and CDR2 is FNYEAQ in the germline V gene. CDR3 coding DNA: TGTGCCAGCAGCCCGGGGCCCTCTAACTATGGCTACACCTTC. It codes for CASSPGPSNYGYTF. The variable domain in full, completed from reference TRBV7-6 and TRBJ1-2, reads GAGVSQSPRYKVTKRGQDVALRCDPISGHVSLYWYRQALGQGPEFLTYFNYEAQQDKSGLPNDRFSAERPEGSISTLTIQRTEQRDSAMYRCASSPGPSNYGYTFGSGTRLTVV.

The V gene is TRBV7-9, the J gene TRBJ1-2; D is uncertain. Germline CDR1 reads SEHNR; CDR2 reads FQNEAQ (reference sequence). The CDR3 runs 14 residues. V lost 1 base, J lost 8 bases, and 14 bases lay in between. CDR3 amino acids: CASSLGVGNSGYTF. DNA for the CDR3: TGTGCCAGCAGCTTAGGAGTCGGGAATTCGGGCTACACCTTC.

The rearrangement joins TRBV27 to TRBJ2-1; 10 bases agree with TRBD2. With 5 bases clipped from V and 3 bases from J, the junction kept 4 bases outside the gene matches. Germline loops: CDR1 MNHEY, CDR2 SMNVEV (reference sequence). The CDR3 spans 15 residues. The chain's CDR3 is CASSRTSGFYNEQFF. DNA of the CDR3: TGTGCCAGCAGTCGGACTAGCGGTTTCTACAATGAGCAGTTCTTC.

The CDR3: CASSVDTGQGAYGYTF. Here the CDR3 DNA reads TGTGCCAGCAGCGTAGACACGGGACAGGGGGCGTATGGCTACACCTTC. The rearrangement links TRBV9 to TRBJ1-2, with 12 bases aligning to TRBD1. CDR1 and CDR2 (germline): SGDLS, YYNGEE. V trimming: 0 bases; J trimming: 5 bases; junction bases outside the gene matches: 5. The length of the CDR3 is 16 residues.

The rearrangement links TRBV27 to TRBJ2-3, with TRBD1 matching 10 bases. V was clipped by 7 bases and J by 3 bases; unmatched bases: 7. Germline CDR1 and CDR2: MNHEY and SMNVEV (reference sequence). The CDR3 covers 15 residues. CDR3 loop: CASTLRDRGTDTQYF. As DNA, the CDR3 is TGTGCCAGCACCTTAAGGGACAGGGGAACAGATACGCAGTATTTT.

The chain is built from TRBV5-1 and TRBJ2-3; weak D call: TRBD2 (5 bases). V was trimmed by 1 base and J by 0 bases, leaving 9 bases between them. This CDR3 comprises 15 residues. Germline V gene sequence: CDR1 SGHRS, CDR2 YFSETQ. DNA of the CDR3: TGCGCCAGCAGCTTGAAAGGCGGGAGCACAGATACGCAGTATTTT. It yields the protein CASSLKGGSTDTQYF.

In this sample, this clone turned up once. The chain combines TRBV5-4 with TRBJ1-2; 9 nucleotides agree with TRBD1. The CDR3 consists of 16 residues. The germline gives CDR1 SGHNT, CDR2 YYREEE (reference sequence). V shed 4 bases and J 8 bases; nucleotides not matched to a gene: 15. The CDR3 here is CASSPGQGATLGGYTF. The CDR3 nucleotides read TGTGCCAGCAGCCCGGGACAGGGCGCGACGCTTGGGGGCTACACCTTC.

This clone was observed once. The genes are TRBV27 and TRBJ2-2; D is possibly TRBD1 (7 bases). The CDR3 covers 16 residues. The V gene lost 5 bases and the J gene lost 1 base, with 14 bases spanning the gap. CDR1 MNHEY and CDR2 SMNVEV come from the germline V gene (reference sequence). The CDR3 region is CASSPPGGGNTGELFF. In nucleotides, the CDR3 is TGTGCCAGCAGTCCTCCAGGGGGAGGGAACACCGGGGAGCTGTTTTTT.

The rearrangement joins TRBV10-2 to TRBJ1-2, with D maybe TRBD1 (5 bases). Trimming left V 3 bases short and J 5 bases short, with 16 bases between. Germline CDR1 reads WSHSY; CDR2 reads SAAADI. This CDR3 contains 15 residues. This chain's CDR3 is CASSEYRTRWYGYTF. CDR3 DNA sequence: TGCGCCAGCAGTGAATACAGGACCCGCTGGTATGGCTACACCTTC.

This chain uses TRBV7-6 with TRBJ2-5, with D possibly being TRBD1 (6 bases). From germline, CDR1 is SGHVS and CDR2 FNYEAQ. Trimming left V 1 base short and J 1 base short, with 7 bases between. This CDR3 contains 14 residues. The chain's CDR3 is CASSLVQGQETQYF. DNA of the CDR3: TGTGCCAGCAGCTTAGTACAGGGCCAAGAGACCCAGTACTTC.

The chain links TRBV6-4 to TRBJ2-2, with 8 bases lining up with TRBD2. The germline gives CDR1 MRHNA, CDR2 SNTAGT. J lost 8 bases, V lost 3 bases, and 5 bases had no gene match. The CDR3 runs to 14 residues. The CDR3 protein is CASSEIAGFGELFF. CDR3 sequence (DNA): TGTGCCAGCAGTGAAATAGCGGGATTTGGGGAGCTGTTTTTT.

The rearrangement links TRBV6-4 to TRBJ2-1; 11 bases fit TRBD2. The ends lost 2 bases at V and 6 bases at J; junction bases unmatched: 3. Germline CDR1 reads MRHNA; CDR2 reads SNTAGT. The CDR3 totals 15 residues. The CDR3, as DNA: TGTGCCAGCAGTGACCTAGCGGGAGGAAGCAATGAGCAGTTCTTC. Its translation: CASSDLAGGSNEQFF.

J is TRBJ2-2 and V is TRBV15; TRBD1 matches 8 bases. V lost 3 bases to trimming and J lost 9 bases; unmatched junction nucleotides: 6. CDR1 is LNHNV, CDR2 YYDKDF, per germline (reference sequence). The CDR3 covers 14 residues. The DNA for the CDR3 is TGTGCCACCAGCAGTCCGGACAGGGACAGGGAGCTGTTTTTT. It translates to CATSSPDRDRELFF.

The chain is built from TRBV29-1 and TRBJ2-2, with D possibly matching TRBD1 (5 bases). This CDR3 is 13 amino acids long. The V gene lost 7 bases and the J gene lost 4 bases, with 13 bases spanning the gap. Germline V gene lookup returns CDR1 SQVTM and CDR2 ANQGSEA. The CDR3 protein is CSGAWGGTGELFF. The DNA for the CDR3 is TGCAGCGGGGCCTGGGGCGGCACCGGGGAGCTGTTTTTT.

V and J are TRBV10-3 and TRBJ1-1, with TRBD1 as a possible D gene (6 bases). The CDR3 runs to 12 residues. Germline assignment: CDR1 ENHRY and CDR2 SYGVKD. The ends were cut back, 3 bases at V and 8 bases at J, with 10 bases in the middle. For the CDR3, the DNA is TGTGCCATCAGTGACAGGGGTCCAGAAGCTTTCTTT. Translating it yields CAISDRGPEAFF.

The chain uses TRBV5-1 and TRBJ2-2; 7 bases line up with TRBD1. This CDR3 has 14 amino acids. Germline assignment: CDR1 SGHRS and CDR2 YFSETQ. With V trimmed by 2 bases and J by 3 bases, 1 base remained unmatched. CDR3: CASSFGTDTGELFF. The CDR3 DNA reads TGCGCCAGCAGCTTCGGGACAGACACCGGGGAGCTGTTTTTT.

The genes are TRBV10-3 and TRBJ2-7; D is uncertain. V was shortened by 0 bases and J by 6 bases, with 15 bases between the two germline ends. The CDR3 contains 15 residues. Germline CDR1 ENHRY, CDR2 SYGVKD. The CDR3, as DNA: TGTGCCATCAGTGAGTCGATTCTAGGGCCCGGCGAGCAGTACTTC. It is translated as CAISESILGPGEQYF.

This chain connects TRBV28 to TRBJ1-2; 7 positions match TRBD1. The CDR3 spans 15 residues. CDR1 and CDR2 from the germline V gene are MDHEN and SYDVKM. V lost 2 bases, J lost 3 bases, and 6 bases stayed unmatched. CDR3 nucleotide sequence: TGTGCCAGCAGTTTACTGGGACAGACCTACTATGGCTACACCTTC. Its translation: CASSLLGQTYYGYTF.

This CDR3 reads CASSLGRGREREQFF. The DNA for the CDR3 is TGTGCCAGCAGCCTAGGCAGGGGACGGGAGCGAGAGCAGTTCTTC. The rearrangement uses TRBV7-3 and TRBJ2-1; D is tentatively TRBD1 or TRBD2 (6 bases each). Germline V CDR1 and CDR2: SGHTA, FQGTGA. V was trimmed by 5 bases and J by 10 bases, leaving 21 bases between them. This CDR3 region has 15 residues.

This sequence joins TRBV28 and TRBJ2-1; 9 bases match TRBD1. Trimming at V came to 2 bases and at J to 0 bases, leaving 5 bases not matched to a gene. Germline-derived CDR1 and CDR2 are MDHEN and SYDVKM. The CDR3 is made up of 17 amino acids. This CDR3 is CASSLGTGLSSYNEQFF. CDR3 nucleotide sequence: TGTGCCAGCAGTTTAGGGACAGGGCTCAGCTCCTACAATGAGCAGTTCTTC. The full variable domain, rest sourced from reference TRBV28 and TRBJ2-1, is DVKVTQSSRYLVKRTGEKVFLECVQDMDHENMFWYRQDPGLGLRLIYFSYDVKMKEKGDIPEGYSVSREKKERFSLILESASTNQTSMYLCASSLGTGLSSYNEQFFGPGTRLTVL.

The rearrangement uses TRBV7-3 and TRBJ1-5; 7 nucleotides match TRBD1. The CDR3 loop spans 15 amino acids. The junction had 6 bases not matched to a gene; V was cut back by 5 bases and J by 2 bases. Germline CDR1 reads SGHTA; CDR2 reads FQGTGA. CDR3 nucleotide sequence: TGTGCCAGCAGCCTTACAGGGGAACGCAATCAGCCCCAGCATTTT. Residues: CASSLTGERNQPQHF.

The chain carries TRBV4-1 and TRBJ2-7, with 8 bases lining up with TRBD1. V lost 3 bases, J lost 6 bases, and 10 bases stayed unmatched. The CDR3 covers 15 residues. Germline V gene lookup returns CDR1 MGHRA and CDR2 YSYEKL. CDR3 in amino acids: CASSHHGQGAGEQYF. The CDR3 nucleotides are TGCGCCAGCAGCCATCACGGACAGGGTGCGGGCGAGCAGTACTTC.

This chain links TRBV5-4 with TRBJ1-6; D may be TRBD1 (6 bases). Germline V lookup: CDR1 SGHNT, CDR2 YYREEE (reference sequence). The CDR3 spans 14 residues. V lost 2 bases and J 7 bases, leaving 10 bases between the germline ends. The CDR3 region is CASSFRDTNSPLHF. Here the CDR3 DNA reads TGTGCCAGCAGCTTCCGGGACACCAATTCACCCCTCCACTTT.

V usage is TRBV19 and J usage is TRBJ1-1; 7 bases are shared with TRBD1. CDR3 length: 15 amino acids. With V trimmed by 4 bases and J by 3 bases, 8 bases remained unmatched. Germline-derived CDR1 and CDR2 are LNHDA and SQIVND (reference sequence). The CDR3 sequence: CASSTYDRADTEAFF. CDR3 sequence (DNA): TGTGCCAGTAGTACCTACGACAGGGCCGACACTGAAGCTTTCTTT. Full variable domain (remainder filled in from reference TRBV19 and TRBJ1-1): DGGITQSPKYLFRKEGQNVTLSCEQNLNHDAMYWYRQDPGQGLRLIYYSQIVNDFQKGDIAEGYSVSREKKESFPLTVTSAQKNPTAFYLCASSTYDRADTEAFFGQGTRLTVV.